Presented here are 14 T cell receptor beta chains from one specimen sequenced in a study of T-cell memory formation after mild COVID-19. Via MiXCR, TCRdb re-called the 5' RACE reads, giving one row per CDR3 protein. The sample has approximately 190,000 distinct CDR3 sequences, roughly 18% seen once. The sequenced sample was PBMCs or a T cell subset sorted from them (not recorded which). The receptors here all came from an adult woman who had mild COVID-19 (a few samples of this study predate the infection). Cell type and time point are not known.

This chain joins TRBV27 and TRBJ2-5; D is ambiguous. Germline values: CDR1 MNHEY, CDR2 SMNVEV (reference sequence). The CDR3 is made up of 14 amino acids. V gave up 6 bases and J gave up 5 bases, with 16 bases separating them. The DNA of the CDR3 is TGTGCCAGCAGCCCCCTTTTGGGATACGAGACCCAGTACTTC. This translates into CASSPLLGYETQYF.

The gene calls are TRBV5-6 and TRBJ2-1, with 10 bases fitting TRBD1. This CDR3 has 16 amino acids. Germline V gene data show CDR1 as SGHDT and CDR2 as YYEEEE. The ends lost 4 bases at V and 4 bases at J; junction bases unmatched: 8. CDR3 sequence (DNA): TGTGCCAGCAGCCAGGCGGGACAGGGGAGTTACAATGAGCAGTTCTTC. Translation gives CASSQAGQGSYNEQFF.

V gene TRBV6-2 or TRBV6-3 combines with J gene TRBJ1-2; no definite D call. Germline assignment: CDR1 MNHEY and CDR2 SVGEGT. V gave up 0 bases and J gave up 4 bases, with 21 bases separating them. CDR3 size: 18 residues. CDR3 sequence: CASSYSIRVGAGLYGYTF. The CDR3 DNA reads TGTGCCAGCAGTTACTCGATTCGGGTCGGCGCGGGCCTCTATGGCTACACCTTC.

The gene calls are TRBV2 and TRBJ2-7, with D perhaps TRBD2 (5 bases). Trimming left V 3 bases short and J 0 bases short, with 9 bases between. This CDR3 region has 14 residues. Germline CDR1 is SNHLY and CDR2 is FYNNEI. This chain's CDR3 is CASSDEGGSYEQYF. DNA for the CDR3: TGTGCCAGCAGTGATGAGGGTGGCTCCTACGAGCAGTACTTC.

This clonotype was counted a few times. V is TRBV6-1 and J is TRBJ2-7; possible D gene TRBD1, 7 bases. Germline values: CDR1 MNHNS, CDR2 SASEGT. The CDR3 consists of 13 residues. V was cut by 6 bases and J by 7 bases, with 16 bases left in between. CDR3 sequence: CASREGARGEQYF. Here the CDR3 DNA reads TGTGCCAGCAGGGAGGGGGCCAGGGGGGAGCAGTACTTC.

The rearrangement links TRBV18 to TRBJ1-2; D is unclear. The CDR3 has 14 amino acids. Deletions cut 3 bases from V and 5 bases from J, with 13 bases between. Germline V gene lookup returns CDR1 KGHSH and CDR2 LQKENI. CDR3 sequence reads: CASSPPGLQYGYTF. The CDR3 nucleotides are TGTGCCAGCTCACCCCCGGGTCTTCAGTATGGCTACACCTTC.

The chain combines TRBV27 with TRBJ1-5; 10 bases line up with TRBD1. Looked up from germline, CDR1 is MNHEY and CDR2 is SMNVEV (reference sequence). The CDR3 sequence is 14 residues long. V lost 5 bases and J lost 6; bases outside the gene matches: 4. CDR3 bases: TGTGCCAGCAGTCCCCGGACAGGGGGTCAGCCCCAGCATTTT. Protein: CASSPRTGGQPQHF.

The chain links TRBV6-5 to TRBJ1-1; TRBD1 might be the D (5 bases). CDR3 size: 13 residues. Germline CDR1 and CDR2: MNHEY and SVGAGI. V lost 6 bases, J lost 4 bases, and 12 bases lay in between. In DNA, the CDR3 is TGTGCCAGCAGCCCGAATGGGGGCACTGAAGCTTTCTTT. It codes for CASSPNGGTEAFF.

The sample holds many counts of this clonotype. V gene TRBV11-2 combines with J gene TRBJ1-2; D gene uncertain. Germline-derived CDR1 and CDR2 are SGHAT and FQNNGV. This CDR3 has 16 residues. Trimming left V 5 bases short and J 6 bases short, with 22 bases between. In DNA form, the CDR3 reads TGTGCCAGCAGCCTACGGCTGCCCCGAGGTGGGGATGGCTACACCTTC. As protein: CASSLRLPRGGDGYTF.

This clonotype was seen more than once but under ten times. The V call is TRBV20-1, the J call TRBJ2-5, with TRBD2 matching over 16 bases. V trimming: 6 bases; J trimming: 4 bases; junction bases outside the gene matches: 11. Germline V lookup: CDR1 DFQATT, CDR2 SNEGSKA (reference sequence). The length of the CDR3 is 17 residues. CDR3 in DNA: TGCAGTGCACCGGGACTAGCGGGAGGGCGTAGGGGAGAGACCCAGTACTTC. Amino acid sequence: CSAPGLAGGRRGETQYF.

This clonotype was picked up a small number of times. The chain employs TRBV24-1 and TRBJ2-5, with D uncertain. This CDR3 spans 13 amino acids. Germline CDR1 is KGHDR and CDR2 is SFDVKD. Trimming stripped 3 bases from V and 4 bases from J, with 8 bases between. The CDR3 DNA reads TGTGCCACCAGTGATGGTACCCGAGAGACCCAGTACTTC. Protein product: CATSDGTRETQYF.

J is TRBJ1-2 and V is TRBV10-3; 8 bases are a match to TRBD1. Germline CDR1 is ENHRY and CDR2 is SYGVKD. The CDR3 contains 15 residues. Germline trimming cut 1 base from V and 2 bases from J; bases unmatched to any gene: 3. The CDR3 loop is CAISEFGQGNYGYTF. CDR3 nucleotides: TGTGCCATCAGTGAGTTCGGACAGGGAAACTATGGCTACACCTTC.

The table lists this clonotype with a few counts. V and J are TRBV5-1 and TRBJ2-1, with TRBD2 matching over 12 bases. The CDR3 is made up of 16 amino acids. The junction had 3 bases not matched to a gene; V was cut back by 5 bases and J by 0 bases. In germline, CDR1 is SGHRS, CDR2 YFSETQ. The CDR3 DNA sequence: TGCGCCAGCAGGCCGACTAGCGGGAGCTCCTACAATGAGCAGTTCTTC. Its protein product is CASRPTSGSSYNEQFF.

The chain is built from TRBV12-3 or TRBV12-4 and TRBJ2-5, with 8 bases aligning to TRBD1. Unmatched junction bases numbered 4, after V lost 3 bases and J lost 4 bases. This CDR3 has 14 residues. The CDR3 protein is CASSFDRGRETQYF. The DNA for the CDR3 is TGTGCCAGCAGTTTCGACAGGGGAAGAGAGACCCAGTACTTC.